Following are 12 T cell receptor beta chains from one sample sequenced in a study of T cells in Graves' hyperthyroidism and ophthalmopathy (dated by TCRdb to between 2017 and 2020). Library preparation was by multiplex PCR. Sequencing used an Illumina HiSeq 2000. Amplification of TCR beta CDR3 regions was carried out from RNA transcripts. The TCR CDR3 was subjected to a first round of RT-PCR using the HTBI primer set and the Qiagen OneStep RT-PCR kit. The public reads were reprocessed in TCRdb via fastp at Q25 and MiXCR, keeping in-frame beta chains. Every entry covers one CDR3 protein and lists the most common genes and DNA from its rows. This sample holds hundreds of thousands of distinct CDR3 sequences; more than 15% were observed only once. 11% to 15% of the sample belongs to the ten largest clones. The sequenced sample was blood. The receptors come from a woman between 18 and 30 years old with Graves' hyperthyroidism.

The table lists this clonotype with many counts. CDR3 region: CASSLAIALSYNEQFF. CDR3 sequence (DNA): TGTGCCAGCAGCTTGGCAATAGCGCTCTCCTACAATGAGCAGTTCTTC. This chain links TRBV7-8 with TRBJ2-1, with D possibly TRBD2 on 5 matching bases. Germline CDR1 and CDR2: SGHVS and FQNEAQ. Trimming shortened V by 3 bases and J by 0 bases, and 12 bases separated the two germline ends. The CDR3 has 16 residues.

This clonotype was seen many times. The chain employs TRBV3-1 and TRBJ2-3; 9 bases are a match to TRBD2. With V trimmed by 4 bases and J by 4 bases, 3 bases remained unmatched. Per germline, CDR1 LGHDT and CDR2 YNNKEL (reference sequence). The CDR3 runs to 14 residues. Here the CDR3 reads CASSPLAGPDTQYF. Written as DNA, the CDR3 is TGTGCCAGCAGCCCACTAGCGGGCCCAGATACGCAGTATTTT.

V usage is TRBV6-5 and J usage is TRBJ1-3; a possible D gene is TRBD1 (5 bases). CDR1 and CDR2 (germline): MNHEY, SVGAGI. The CDR3 loop spans 17 amino acids. Trimming took off 1 base at V and 1 base at J, with 14 bases between the two ends. The DNA for the CDR3 is TGTGCCAGCAGTTACTTTGCCGGGACTGGGTCTGGAAACACCATATATTTT. Encoded protein: CASSYFAGTGSGNTIYF.

The chain has TRBV19 and TRBJ1-1; TRBD1 matches 8 bases. J gave up 1 base and V 7 bases, and 8 bases lay outside the gene matches. Germline lookup yields CDR1 LNHDA and CDR2 SQIVND (reference sequence). The CDR3 runs 15 residues. The chain's CDR3 is CASTTWTGKNTEAFF. The DNA of the CDR3 is TGTGCCAGTACCACCTGGACAGGGAAGAACACTGAAGCTTTCTTT.

This clonotype was observed many times. This chain joins TRBV11-2 and TRBJ1-2; 7 bases agree with TRBD1. The germline CDR1 and CDR2 sequences are SGHAT and FQNNGV. The CDR3 has 18 amino acids. The junction had 19 bases not matched to a gene; V was cut back by 1 base and J by 8 bases. The DNA for the CDR3 is TGTGCCAGCAGCTTAGGCATCTCAGAAACAGGGGACCCCTGGGGCTACACCTTC. This codes for CASSLGISETGDPWGYTF.

This clonotype showed up many times. The genes are TRBV28 and TRBJ1-2, with D unclear. Germline V gene lookup returns CDR1 MDHEN and CDR2 SYDVKM. The CDR3 is 13 amino acids. The V end lost 5 bases, the J end lost 4 bases, and 11 bases lay between the germline ends. This chain's CDR3 is CASSTLGSYGYTF. In DNA, the CDR3 is TGTGCCAGCAGTACCCTCGGGAGCTATGGCTACACCTTC.

This CDR3 is CATQRGGSKETQYF. CDR3 DNA sequence: TGTGCCACCCAGCGCGGCGGCAGCAAAGAGACCCAGTACTTC. The gene calls are TRBV6-1 and TRBJ2-5; D remains ambiguous. V was clipped by 10 bases and J by 3 bases, with 18 bases between them. The germline gives CDR1 MNHNS, CDR2 SASEGT. The CDR3 extends over 14 amino acids.

The genes are TRBV7-2 and TRBJ2-5, with TRBD2 matching 13 bases. Trimming at V came to 6 bases and at J to 5 bases, leaving 9 bases not matched to a gene. CDR3 length: 16 amino acids. The V gene's germline CDR1 is SGHTA and CDR2 FQGNSA. The CDR3 nucleotides are TGTGCCAGCAGGAAACTAGCGGGGGGGATTATCGAGACCCAGTACTTC. Amino acids: CASRKLAGGIIETQYF.

V and J are TRBV12-3 or TRBV12-4 and TRBJ1-5; 10 nucleotides line up with TRBD1. The CDR3 totals 18 residues. V gave up 6 bases and J gave up 4 bases; unmatched junction bases: 15. The CDR3 protein is CASSYFWGAGQGNQPQHF. In DNA, the CDR3 is TGTGCCAGCAGCTACTTTTGGGGGGCGGGACAGGGGAATCAGCCCCAGCATTTT.

V and J are TRBV20-1 and TRBJ2-3; D possibly corresponds to TRBD2 (7 bases). Germline V CDR1 and CDR2: DFQATT, SNEGSKA (reference sequence). The CDR3 has 13 residues. CDR3 nucleotide sequence: TGCAGCCTCAAAGGGGGGGGCGCAGATACGCAGTATTTT. Translated: CSLKGGGADTQYF.

This clonotype was seen ten or more times. The rearrangement links TRBV7-2 to TRBJ2-3; 7 bases align to TRBD2. Germline V gives CDR1 SGHTA, CDR2 FQGNSA. Trimming removed 5 bases from V and 0 bases from J; junction bases left unmatched: 5. The CDR3 covers 15 residues. CDR3 coding DNA: TGTGCCAGCAGCCCCTGGACTAGTAGCACAGATACGCAGTATTTT. Translated, it gives CASSPWTSSTDTQYF.

The CDR3 DNA reads TGTGCCAGCAGCTTATTCCGGGATCCCTCCTACAATGAGCAGTTCTTC. Its translation: CASSLFRDPSYNEQFF. This sequence joins TRBV7-8 and TRBJ2-1, with a weak D call TRBD2 (5 bases). The V gene lost 2 bases and the J gene lost 0 bases, with 11 bases spanning the gap. The CDR3 loop spans 16 amino acids. Germline V lookup: CDR1 SGHVS, CDR2 FQNEAQ.